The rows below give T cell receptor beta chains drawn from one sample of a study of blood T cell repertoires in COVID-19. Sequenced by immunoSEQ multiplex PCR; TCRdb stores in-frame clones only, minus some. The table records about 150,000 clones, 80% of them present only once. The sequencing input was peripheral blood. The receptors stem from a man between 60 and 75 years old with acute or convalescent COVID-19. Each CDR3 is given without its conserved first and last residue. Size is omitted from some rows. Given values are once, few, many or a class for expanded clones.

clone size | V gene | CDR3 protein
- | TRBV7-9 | ASSSKQGYTGELF
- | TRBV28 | ASRTGVGGYSPLH
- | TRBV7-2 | ASSPGGPIQY
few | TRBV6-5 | ASSSTGRNQPQH
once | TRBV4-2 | ASSQAEAGVYEQF
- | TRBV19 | ASSANSNQPQH
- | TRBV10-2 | ASRVGQGAFGYT
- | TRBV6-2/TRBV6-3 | ASSSGSGYNSPLH
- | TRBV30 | AWSPLPTGPQPQH
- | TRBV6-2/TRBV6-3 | ASSYSTEQWTDPYEQY
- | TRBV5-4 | ASSLGQSYEQY
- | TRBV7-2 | ASSPGQGRRETQY
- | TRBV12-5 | ASGLTGGTEAF
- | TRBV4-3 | ASSPGTANYGYT
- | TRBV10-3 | ASQMNTEAF
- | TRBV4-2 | ASSPAGTSGNTGELF
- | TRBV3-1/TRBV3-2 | ASSQGGGMNTEAF
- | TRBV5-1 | ASSRTGTGLDEQY
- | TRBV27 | ASSALLGQATLQY
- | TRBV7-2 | ASSQGFRADTQY
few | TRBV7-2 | ASNRGRETQY
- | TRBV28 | ASSLPGGTYSNQPQH
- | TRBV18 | ASSPGVNYGYT
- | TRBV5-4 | ASSLDSAGGATEAF
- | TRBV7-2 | ASSLVGSGGIFTDTQY
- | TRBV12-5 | ASGLFTGNSPLH
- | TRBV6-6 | ASSYKNTEAF
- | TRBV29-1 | SVYYRWYGYT
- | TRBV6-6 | ASSDPGTGRDEQY